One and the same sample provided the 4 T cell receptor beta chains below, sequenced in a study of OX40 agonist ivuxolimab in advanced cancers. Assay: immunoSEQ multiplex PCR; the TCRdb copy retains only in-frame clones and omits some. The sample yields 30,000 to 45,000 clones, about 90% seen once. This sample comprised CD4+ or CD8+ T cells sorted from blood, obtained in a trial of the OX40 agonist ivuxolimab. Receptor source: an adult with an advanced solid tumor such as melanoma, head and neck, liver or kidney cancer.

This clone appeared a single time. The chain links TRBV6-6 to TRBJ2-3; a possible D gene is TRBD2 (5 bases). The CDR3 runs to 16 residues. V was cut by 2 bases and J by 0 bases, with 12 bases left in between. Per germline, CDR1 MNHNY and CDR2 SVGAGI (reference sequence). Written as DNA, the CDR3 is TGTGCCAGCAGTTACGCCGGACTGTCTAGCACAGATACGCAGTATTTT. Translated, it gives CASSYAGLSSTDTQYF.

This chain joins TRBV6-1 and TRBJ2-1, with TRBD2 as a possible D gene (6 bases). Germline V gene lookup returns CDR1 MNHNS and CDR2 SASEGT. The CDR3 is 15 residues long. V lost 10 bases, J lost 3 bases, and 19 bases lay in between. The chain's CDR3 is CAIPRGGTNYNEQFF. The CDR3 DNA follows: TGTGCCATCCCGCGGGGCGGGACGAACTACAATGAGCAGTTCTTC.

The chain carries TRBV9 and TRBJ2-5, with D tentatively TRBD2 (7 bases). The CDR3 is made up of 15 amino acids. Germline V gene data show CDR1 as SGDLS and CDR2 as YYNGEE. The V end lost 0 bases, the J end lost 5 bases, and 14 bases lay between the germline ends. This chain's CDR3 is CASSVEIGGQETQYF. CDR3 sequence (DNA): TGTGCCAGCAGCGTAGAGATCGGGGGGCAGGAGACCCAGTACTTC.

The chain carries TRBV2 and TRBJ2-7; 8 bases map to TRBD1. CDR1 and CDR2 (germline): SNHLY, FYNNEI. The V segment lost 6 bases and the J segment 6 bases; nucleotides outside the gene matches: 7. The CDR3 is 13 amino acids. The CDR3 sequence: CASSGQGWGEQYF. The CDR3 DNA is TGTGCCAGCAGCGGACAGGGTTGGGGCGAGCAGTACTTC.